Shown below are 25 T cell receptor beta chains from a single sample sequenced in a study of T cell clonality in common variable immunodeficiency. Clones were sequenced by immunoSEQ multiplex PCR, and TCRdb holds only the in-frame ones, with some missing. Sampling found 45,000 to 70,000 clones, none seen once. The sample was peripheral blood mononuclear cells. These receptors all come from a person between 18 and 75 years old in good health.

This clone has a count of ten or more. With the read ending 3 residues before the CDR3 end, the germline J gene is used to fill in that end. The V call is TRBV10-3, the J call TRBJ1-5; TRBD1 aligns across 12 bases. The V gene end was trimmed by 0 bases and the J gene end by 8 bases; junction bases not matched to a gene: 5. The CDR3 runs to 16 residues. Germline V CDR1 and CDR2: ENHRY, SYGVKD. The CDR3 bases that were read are TGTGCCATCAGTGAGTCGGGACAGGGGGCATATGAGCCC. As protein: CAISESGQGAYEP. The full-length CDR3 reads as CAISESGQGAYEPQHF.

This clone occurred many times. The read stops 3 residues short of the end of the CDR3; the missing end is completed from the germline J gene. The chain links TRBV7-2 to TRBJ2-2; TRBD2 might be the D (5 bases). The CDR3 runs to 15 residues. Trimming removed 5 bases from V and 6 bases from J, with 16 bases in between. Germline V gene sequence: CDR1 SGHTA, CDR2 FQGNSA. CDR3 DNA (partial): TGTGCCAGCAGCCCCCTTCCGGGGTGGGCCGGGGAG. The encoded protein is CASSPLPGWAGE. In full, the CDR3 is CASSPLPGWAGELFF.

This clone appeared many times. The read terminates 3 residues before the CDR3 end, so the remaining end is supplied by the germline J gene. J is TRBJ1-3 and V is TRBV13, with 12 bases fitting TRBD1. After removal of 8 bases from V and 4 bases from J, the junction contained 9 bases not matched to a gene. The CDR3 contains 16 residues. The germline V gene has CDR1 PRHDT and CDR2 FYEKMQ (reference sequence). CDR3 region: CASRGTGGFSGNTIYF. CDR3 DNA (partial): TGTGCCAGCCGGGGGACAGGGGGCTTCTCCGGAAACACC.

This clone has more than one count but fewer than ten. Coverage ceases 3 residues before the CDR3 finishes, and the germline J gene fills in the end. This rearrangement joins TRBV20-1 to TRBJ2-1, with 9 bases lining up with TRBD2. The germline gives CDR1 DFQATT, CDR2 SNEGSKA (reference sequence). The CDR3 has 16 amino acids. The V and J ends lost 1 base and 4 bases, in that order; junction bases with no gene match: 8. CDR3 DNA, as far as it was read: TGCAGTGCTAGAGCCTTGACTAGCGGAACGTACAATGAG. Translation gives CSARALTSGTYNE. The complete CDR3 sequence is CSARALTSGTYNEQFF.

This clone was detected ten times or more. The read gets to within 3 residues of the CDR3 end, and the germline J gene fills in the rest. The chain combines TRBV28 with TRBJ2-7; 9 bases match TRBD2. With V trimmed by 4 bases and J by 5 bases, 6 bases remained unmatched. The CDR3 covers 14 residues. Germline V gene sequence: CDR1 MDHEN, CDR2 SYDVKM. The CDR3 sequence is CASSSRREGDEQYF. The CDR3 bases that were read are TGTGCCAGCAGTTCCCGGCGGGAGGGCGACGAG. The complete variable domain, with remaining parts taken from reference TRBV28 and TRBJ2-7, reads DVKVTQSSRYLVKRTGEKVFLECVQDMDHENMFWYRQDPGLGLRLIYFSYDVKMKEKGDIPEGYSVSREKKERFSLILESASTNQTSMYLCASSSRREGDEQYFGPGTRLTVT.

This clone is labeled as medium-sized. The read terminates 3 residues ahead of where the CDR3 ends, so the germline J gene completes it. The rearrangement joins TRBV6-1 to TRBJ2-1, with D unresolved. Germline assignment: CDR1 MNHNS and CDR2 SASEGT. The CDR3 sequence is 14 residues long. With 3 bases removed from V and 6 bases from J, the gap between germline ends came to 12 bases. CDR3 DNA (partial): TGTGCCAGCAGTGAGCAGTCGCAATCCAATGAG. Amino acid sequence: CASSEQSQSNE. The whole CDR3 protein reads CASSEQSQSNEQFF.

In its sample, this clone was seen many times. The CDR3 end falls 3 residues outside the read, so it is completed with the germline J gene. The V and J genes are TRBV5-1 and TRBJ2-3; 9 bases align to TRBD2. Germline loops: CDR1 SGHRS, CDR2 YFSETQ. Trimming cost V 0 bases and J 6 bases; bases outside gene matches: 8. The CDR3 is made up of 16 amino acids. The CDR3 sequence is CASSLEPAGGQDTQYF. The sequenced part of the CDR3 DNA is TGCGCCAGCAGCTTGGAGCCAGCGGGAGGTCAGGATACG.

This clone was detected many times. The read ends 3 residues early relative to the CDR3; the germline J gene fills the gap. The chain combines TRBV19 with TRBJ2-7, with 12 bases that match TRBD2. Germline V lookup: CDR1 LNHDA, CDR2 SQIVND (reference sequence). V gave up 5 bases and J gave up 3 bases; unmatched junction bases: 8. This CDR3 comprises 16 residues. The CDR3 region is CASSLASGRAGYEQYF. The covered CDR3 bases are TGTGCCAGTAGTCTCGCTAGCGGGAGGGCCGGCTACGAG.

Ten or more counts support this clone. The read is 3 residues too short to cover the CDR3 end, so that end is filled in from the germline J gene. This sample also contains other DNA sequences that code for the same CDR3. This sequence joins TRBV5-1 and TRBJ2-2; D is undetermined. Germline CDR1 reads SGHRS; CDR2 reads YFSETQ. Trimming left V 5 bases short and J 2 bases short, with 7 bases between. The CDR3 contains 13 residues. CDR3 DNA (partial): TGCGCCAGCAGTTACAGTAACACCGGGGAG. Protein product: CASSYSNTGE. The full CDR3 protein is CASSYSNTGELFF.

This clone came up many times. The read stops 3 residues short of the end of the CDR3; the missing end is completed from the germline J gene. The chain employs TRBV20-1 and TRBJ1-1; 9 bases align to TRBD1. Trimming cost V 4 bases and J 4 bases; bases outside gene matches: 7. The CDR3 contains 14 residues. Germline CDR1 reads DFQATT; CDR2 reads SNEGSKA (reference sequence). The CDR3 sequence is CSAILDRGGTEAFF. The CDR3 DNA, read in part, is TGCAGTGCTATCTTGGACAGGGGTGGCACTGAA.

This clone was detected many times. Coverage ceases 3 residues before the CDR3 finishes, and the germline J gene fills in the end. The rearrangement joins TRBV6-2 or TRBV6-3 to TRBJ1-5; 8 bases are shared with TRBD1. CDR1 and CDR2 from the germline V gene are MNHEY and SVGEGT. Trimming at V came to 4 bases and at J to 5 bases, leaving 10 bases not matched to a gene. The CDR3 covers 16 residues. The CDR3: CASSSMGQARDQPQHF. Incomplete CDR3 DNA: TGTGCCAGCAGTTCGATGGGACAGGCGAGGGATCAGCCC.

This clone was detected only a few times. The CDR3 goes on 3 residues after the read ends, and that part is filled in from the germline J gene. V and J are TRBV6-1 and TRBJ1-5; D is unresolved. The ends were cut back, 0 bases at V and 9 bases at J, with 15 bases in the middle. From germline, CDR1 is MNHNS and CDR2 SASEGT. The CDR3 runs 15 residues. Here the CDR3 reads CASSEAMDGVRPQHF. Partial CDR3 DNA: TGTGCCAGCAGTGAAGCTATGGACGGGGTGAGGCCC.

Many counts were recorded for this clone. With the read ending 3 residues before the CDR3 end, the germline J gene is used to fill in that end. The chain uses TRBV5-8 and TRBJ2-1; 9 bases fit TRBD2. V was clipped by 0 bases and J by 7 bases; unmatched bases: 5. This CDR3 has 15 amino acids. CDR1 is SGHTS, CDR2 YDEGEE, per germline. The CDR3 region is CASSLEASGKNEQFF. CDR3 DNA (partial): TGTGCCAGCAGCTTGGAGGCTAGCGGGAAGAATGAG.

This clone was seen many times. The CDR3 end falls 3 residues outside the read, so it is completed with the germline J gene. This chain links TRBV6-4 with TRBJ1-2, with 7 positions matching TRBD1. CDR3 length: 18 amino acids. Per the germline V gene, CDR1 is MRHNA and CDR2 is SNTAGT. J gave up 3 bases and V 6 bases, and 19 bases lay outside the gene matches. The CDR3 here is CASRDTHDLQTGYYGYTF. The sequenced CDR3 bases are TGTGCCAGCAGGGACACCCACGATCTACAGACAGGGTACTATGGC.

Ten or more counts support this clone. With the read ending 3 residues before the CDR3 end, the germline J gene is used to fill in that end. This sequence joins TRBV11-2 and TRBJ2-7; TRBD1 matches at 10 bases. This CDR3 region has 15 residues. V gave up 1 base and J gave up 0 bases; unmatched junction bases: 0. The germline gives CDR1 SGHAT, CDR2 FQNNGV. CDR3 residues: CASSLGTGGSYEQYF. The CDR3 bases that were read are TGTGCCAGCAGCTTAGGGACAGGGGGCTCCTACGAG.

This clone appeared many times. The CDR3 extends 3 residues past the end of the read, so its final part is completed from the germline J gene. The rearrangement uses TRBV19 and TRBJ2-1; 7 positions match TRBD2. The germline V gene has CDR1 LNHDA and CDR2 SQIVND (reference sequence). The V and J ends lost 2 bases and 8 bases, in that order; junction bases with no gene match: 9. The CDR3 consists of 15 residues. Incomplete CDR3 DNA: TGTGCCAGTAGTATACCCGGACTAGGAGGCGATGAG. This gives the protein CASSIPGLGGDE. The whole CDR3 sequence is CASSIPGLGGDEQFF. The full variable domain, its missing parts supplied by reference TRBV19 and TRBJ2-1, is DGGITQSPKYLFRKEGQNVTLSCEQNLNHDAMYWYRQDPGQGLRLIYYSQIVNDFQKGDIAEGYSVSREKKESFPLTVTSAQKNPTAFYLCASSIPGLGGDEQFFGPGTRLTVL.

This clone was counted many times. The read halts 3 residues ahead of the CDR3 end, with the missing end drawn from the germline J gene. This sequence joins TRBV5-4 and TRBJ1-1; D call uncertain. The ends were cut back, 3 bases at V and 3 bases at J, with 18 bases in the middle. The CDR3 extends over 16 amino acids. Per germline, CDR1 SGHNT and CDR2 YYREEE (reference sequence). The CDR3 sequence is CASSSLKTTKDTEAFF. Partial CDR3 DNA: TGTGCCAGCAGCTCCTTAAAGACGACTAAGGACACTGAA.

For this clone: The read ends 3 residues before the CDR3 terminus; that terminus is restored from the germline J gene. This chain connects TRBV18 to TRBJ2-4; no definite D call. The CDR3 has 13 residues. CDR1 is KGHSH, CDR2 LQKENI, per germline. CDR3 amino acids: CASSPPTIYGQYF. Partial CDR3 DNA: TGTGCCAGCTCACCACCGACAATCTATGGT.

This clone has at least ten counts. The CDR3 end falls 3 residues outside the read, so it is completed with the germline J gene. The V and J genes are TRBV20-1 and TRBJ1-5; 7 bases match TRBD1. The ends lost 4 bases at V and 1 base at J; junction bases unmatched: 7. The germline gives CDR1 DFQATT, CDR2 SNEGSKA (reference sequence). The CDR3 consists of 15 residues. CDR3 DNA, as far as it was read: TGCAGTGCTACTTACGGGACAGTCAGCAATCAGCCC. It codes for CSATYGTVSNQP. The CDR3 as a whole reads CSATYGTVSNQPQHF.

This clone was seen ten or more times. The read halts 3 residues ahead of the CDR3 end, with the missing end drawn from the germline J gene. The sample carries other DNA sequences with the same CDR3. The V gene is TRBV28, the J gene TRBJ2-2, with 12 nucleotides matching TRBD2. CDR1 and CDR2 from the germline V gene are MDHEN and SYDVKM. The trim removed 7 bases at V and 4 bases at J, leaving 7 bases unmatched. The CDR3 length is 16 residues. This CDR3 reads CASTRRLAGVTGELFF. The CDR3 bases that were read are TGTGCCAGCACTAGAAGACTAGCGGGAGTCACCGGGGAG.

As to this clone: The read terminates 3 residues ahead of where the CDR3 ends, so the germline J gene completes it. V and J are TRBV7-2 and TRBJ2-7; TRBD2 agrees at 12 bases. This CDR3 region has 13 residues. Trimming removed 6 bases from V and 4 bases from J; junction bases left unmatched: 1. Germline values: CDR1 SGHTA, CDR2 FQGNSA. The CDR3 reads CASRLAGGYEQYF. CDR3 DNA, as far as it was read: TGTGCCAGCAGGCTAGCGGGAGGGTACGAG. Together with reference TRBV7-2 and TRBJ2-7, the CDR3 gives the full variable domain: GAGVSQSPSNKVTEKGKDVELRCDPISGHTALYWYRQSLGQGLEFLIYFQGNSAPDKSGLPSDRFSAERTGGSVSTLTIQRTQQEDSAVYLCASRLAGGYEQYFGPGTRLTVT.

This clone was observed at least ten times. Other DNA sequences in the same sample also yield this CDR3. CDR3 protein: CASSSTGGGETQYF. CDR3 DNA, as far as it was read: TGTGCCAGCAGCTCCACAGGGGGTGGGGAGACC. The chain combines TRBV7-9 with TRBJ2-5, with 8 bases that match TRBD1. The sequence runs out 3 residues before the end of the CDR3; the remainder is reconstructed from the germline J gene. Unmatched junction bases numbered 6, after V lost 4 bases and J lost 5 bases. The CDR3 totals 14 residues. Germline values: CDR1 SEHNR, CDR2 FQNEAQ (reference sequence).

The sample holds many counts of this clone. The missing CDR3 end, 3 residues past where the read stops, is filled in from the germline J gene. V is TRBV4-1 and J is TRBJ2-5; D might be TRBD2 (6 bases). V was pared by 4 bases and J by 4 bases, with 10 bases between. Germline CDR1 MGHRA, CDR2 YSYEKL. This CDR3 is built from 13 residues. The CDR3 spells CASSLSGVETQYF. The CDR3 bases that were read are TGCGCCAGCAGCCTTAGCGGAGTAGAGACC.

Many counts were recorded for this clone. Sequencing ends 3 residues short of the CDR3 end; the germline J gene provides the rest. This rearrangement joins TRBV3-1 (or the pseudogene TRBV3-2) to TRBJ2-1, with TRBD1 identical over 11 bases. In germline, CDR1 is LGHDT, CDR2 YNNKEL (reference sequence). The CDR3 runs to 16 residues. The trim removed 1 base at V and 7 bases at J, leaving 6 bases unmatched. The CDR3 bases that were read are TGTGCCAGCAGCCAAGGAGGACAGGGGGCATTTAATGAG. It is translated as CASSQGGQGAFNE. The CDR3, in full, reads CASSQGGQGAFNEQFF.

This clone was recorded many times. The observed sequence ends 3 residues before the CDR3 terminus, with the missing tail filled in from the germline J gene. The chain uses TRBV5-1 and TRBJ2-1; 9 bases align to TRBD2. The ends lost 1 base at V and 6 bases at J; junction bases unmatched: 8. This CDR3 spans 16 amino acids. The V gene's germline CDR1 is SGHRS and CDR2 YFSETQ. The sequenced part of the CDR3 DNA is TGCGCCAGCAGCTTGCCTTCGCTAGCGGGACTCAATGAG. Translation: CASSLPSLAGLNE. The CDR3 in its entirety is CASSLPSLAGLNEQFF.